This is a list of T cell receptor beta chains from one sample in a study of cytomegalovirus exposure and HLA in healthy donors. Generated by immunoSEQ multiplex PCR, the TCRdb table keeps only in-frame clones and is missing some. The profile shows about 97,000 clones, 76% of them singletons. Sequencing input: PBMCs. The source is a man aged 40-49 years in good health and CMV-seronegative. Each CDR3 is given with its conserved first and last residue. A D gene is named only where the DNA matches it firmly. Expanded clones are given a class, and other clones once, few, many or no size at all.

clone size: -; J gene: TRBJ2-5; D gene: TRBD1; V gene: TRBV12-5; CDR3 DNA: TGTGCTAGTGGCCTTGGGACAGAACAAGAGACCCAGTACTTC; CDR3 protein: CASGLGTEQETQYF
clone size: -; J gene: TRBJ2-1; D gene: TRBD1; V gene: TRBV5-1; CDR3 DNA: TGCGCCAGCAGCTTACAGGGGGTGACGTACAATGAGCAGTTCTTC; CDR3 protein: CASSLQGVTYNEQFF
clone size: -; J gene: TRBJ1-6; D gene: TRBD1; V gene: TRBV27; CDR3 DNA: TGTGCCAGCAGCGCAGGGGGCTCCTATAATTCACCCCTCCACTTT; CDR3 protein: CASSAGGSYNSPLHF
clone size: -; J gene: TRBJ1-3; D gene: -; V gene: TRBV25-1; CDR3 DNA: TGTGCCAGCAGTGAATCTTTCTCTGGAAACACCATATATTTT; CDR3 protein: CASSESFSGNTIYF
clone size: -; J gene: TRBJ2-1; D gene: -; V gene: TRBV5-4; CDR3 DNA: TGTGCCAGCAGCCCGCCCGGGGTTGGCTCCTACAATGAGCAGTTCTTC; CDR3 protein: CASSPPGVGSYNEQFF
clone size: -; J gene: TRBJ2-7; D gene: -; V gene: TRBV30; CDR3 DNA: TGTGCCTGGAGTGAGTCCCAGGCTCTCGACGAGCAGTACTTC; CDR3 protein: CAWSESQALDEQYF
clone size: -; J gene: TRBJ2-3; D gene: -; V gene: TRBV6-5; CDR3 DNA: TGTGCCAGCAGTTGGCGGGGGCACACAGATACGCAGTATTTT; CDR3 protein: CASSWRGHTDTQYF
clone size: -; J gene: TRBJ1-1; D gene: -; V gene: TRBV28; CDR3 DNA: TGTGCCAGCAGGGGTCAGGGGAACACTGAAGCTTTCTTT; CDR3 protein: CASRGQGNTEAFF
clone size: few; J gene: TRBJ2-6; D gene: -; V gene: TRBV2; CDR3 DNA: TGTGCCAGCAGTGATGGCCCTTCCTCTGGGGCCAACGTCCTGACTTTC; CDR3 protein: CASSDGPSSGANVLTF
clone size: -; J gene: TRBJ1-5; D gene: TRBD1; V gene: TRBV7-8; CDR3 DNA: TGTGCCAGCAGCTTAGAGAACAGGGGGGCACAGCAGCCCCAGCATTTT; CDR3 protein: CASSLENRGAQQPQHF
clone size: -; J gene: TRBJ2-7; D gene: TRBD1; V gene: TRBV19; CDR3 DNA: TGTGCCAGTAGTATTCGGGGACAGGGAGGACTCGAGCAGTACTTC; CDR3 protein: CASSIRGQGGLEQYF
clone size: -; J gene: TRBJ1-6; D gene: -; V gene: TRBV9; CDR3 DNA: TGTGCCAGCAGCGCGGAATCACAGTCAAGAAATTCACCCCTCCACTTT; CDR3 protein: CASSAESQSRNSPLHF